The 9 T cell receptor beta chains given below trace back to one sample, sequenced in a study of control samples from healthy donors and cancer patients. Sequenced by immunoSEQ multiplex PCR; TCRdb stores in-frame clones only, minus some. The sample includes 150,000 to 200,000 clones, 90% of them seen just once. The sample consisted of blood. The source is a woman aged 45-65 years in good health.

The V gene is TRBV27, the J gene TRBJ2-6, with D uncertain. The germline gives CDR1 MNHEY, CDR2 SMNVEV (reference sequence). This CDR3 has 16 residues. The V gene lost 0 bases and the J gene lost 4 bases, with 10 bases spanning the gap. The CDR3 spells CASSLSSSSGANVLTF. The CDR3 DNA reads as TGTGCCAGCAGTTTATCCTCGAGCTCCGGGGCCAACGTCCTGACTTTC.

This chain joins TRBV5-1 and TRBJ1-1; D possibly corresponds to TRBD1 (6 bases). V was shortened by 0 bases and J by 5 bases, with 11 bases between the two germline ends. This CDR3 region has 14 residues. In germline, CDR1 is SGHRS, CDR2 YFSETQ. The CDR3 loop is CASSLEVQGTEAFF. DNA for the CDR3: TGCGCCAGCAGCTTGGAGGTCCAGGGGACTGAAGCTTTCTTT.

This chain connects TRBV28 to TRBJ1-2; TRBD1 matches 7 bases. The CDR3 covers 13 residues. The V and J ends lost 6 bases and 4 bases, in that order; junction bases with no gene match: 5. The germline V gene has CDR1 MDHEN and CDR2 SYDVKM. The chain's CDR3 is CASSRQGLYGYTF. In nucleotides, the CDR3 is TGTGCCAGCAGCCGACAGGGACTCTATGGCTACACCTTC.

This sequence joins TRBV27 and TRBJ1-5; 7 positions agree with TRBD1. In germline, CDR1 is MNHEY, CDR2 SMNVEV (reference sequence). Trimming took 5 bases from V and 9 from J; bases not matched to a gene: 7. The length of the CDR3 is 13 residues. The CDR3 is CASSPGTEVPQHF. CDR3 DNA sequence: TGTGCCAGCAGTCCGGGGACAGAGGTGCCCCAGCATTTT.

The genes are TRBV5-4 and TRBJ2-7; TRBD1 might be the D (5 bases). V dropped 0 bases and J dropped 9 bases, with 16 bases sitting between them. CDR1 is SGHNT and CDR2 is YYREEE in the germline V gene (reference sequence). The CDR3 loop spans 14 amino acids. CDR3 DNA: TGTGCCAGCAGCTTGGCGGGCGGACAAAGACGGCAGTACTTC. Translated: CASSLAGGQRRQYF.

Of note for this clone: The germline gene is not matched at one end of the junction; a read error may be the cause. This chain connects TRBV11-1 to TRBJ2-5; possible D gene TRBD2, 6 bases. Germline V gives CDR1 SGHAT, CDR2 FQDESV (reference sequence). The CDR3 is 16 amino acids. This CDR3 reads CVSSTRDSDKFETQYF. The DNA for the CDR3 is TGTGTCAGCAGCACCCGGGACTCGGACAAGTTCGAGACCCAGTACTTC.

The J gene is TRBJ1-4, the V gene TRBV6-5, with D possibly being TRBD1 (6 bases). Germline V gene data show CDR1 as MNHEY and CDR2 as SVGAGI. V was trimmed by 0 bases and J by 7 bases, leaving 12 bases between them. CDR3 size: 15 residues. CDR3 in DNA: TGTGCCAGCAGTTACTCTCCGGGGGCGGGTGAAAAACTGTTTTTT. Protein sequence: CASSYSPGAGEKLFF.

In this sample, this clone turned up a few times. The chain links TRBV7-9 to TRBJ1-1; possibly TRBD1 for D (5 bases). CDR3 size: 16 residues. Per the germline V gene, CDR1 is SEHNR and CDR2 is FQNEAQ (reference sequence). V shed 9 bases and J shed 1 base, with 21 bases lying between them. CDR3 nucleotide sequence: TGTGCCAGTAGTGGGGGTGACGGACCGGGGAACACTGAAGCTTTCTTT. Translated: CASSGGDGPGNTEAFF.

This clone appeared once. The chain couples TRBV5-8 to TRBJ1-2; no definite D call. The CDR3 runs to 14 residues. Germline CDR1 is SGHTS and CDR2 is YDEGEE. V lost 1 base to trimming and J lost 8 bases, with 15 bases between them. The CDR3 protein is CASSLYRFRTGYTF. The CDR3 DNA reads as TGTGCCAGCAGCTTGTACCGGTTTAGAACCGGCTACACCTTC.